The 17 T cell receptor beta chains in this list originate from one sample, sequenced in a study of T cell repertoires in cytomegalovirus infection. No antigen has been identified for these receptors. MiXCR, applied by TCRdb to the reads, yields one record per CDR3 protein. In the table there are 200,000 to 250,000 distinct CDR3 sequences, 30% to 45% of which are singletons. The sample here was CD8+ T cells from cultured PBMCs, taken from culture after CMV antigen stimulation. These receptors all stem from a human donor in good health (CMV status not recorded). Some clones in this sample may be carry-over from other donors' samples.

This sequence joins TRBV27 and TRBJ1-5; D possibly corresponds to TRBD1 (5 bases). The CDR3 runs to 14 residues. CDR1 and CDR2 (germline): MNHEY, SMNVEV (reference sequence). Trimming took off 3 bases at V and 4 bases at J, with 10 bases between the two ends. CDR3 DNA: TGTGCCAGCAGTTTCACAGGTACAAATCAGCCCCAGCATTTT. As protein: CASSFTGTNQPQHF.

The chain uses TRBV11-2 and TRBJ2-1; 9 bases are a match to TRBD1. After removal of 5 bases from V and 4 bases from J, the junction contained 15 bases not matched to a gene. CDR3 size: 18 residues. Per germline, CDR1 SGHAT and CDR2 FQNNGV. CDR3 residues: CASSEWDRDGERYNEQFF. CDR3 nucleotide sequence: TGTGCCAGCAGCGAGTGGGACAGGGATGGGGAAAGGTACAATGAGCAGTTCTTC.

The genes are TRBV5-5 and TRBJ1-1; no reliable D call. This CDR3 has 13 amino acids. From germline, CDR1 is SGHKS and CDR2 YYEKEE (reference sequence). V was cut by 2 bases and J by 3 bases, with 8 bases left in between. CDR3: CASSFVLDTEAFF. DNA of the CDR3: TGTGCCAGCAGCTTCGTCTTGGACACTGAAGCTTTCTTT. Filled out from reference TRBV5-5 and TRBJ1-1, the complete variable domain reads DAGVTQSPTHLIKTRGQQVTLRCSPISGHKSVSWYQQVLGQGPQFIFQYYEKEERGRGNFPDRFSARQFPNYSSELNVNALLLGDSALYLCASSFVLDTEAFFGQGTRLTVV.

CDR3 in amino acids: CAISEGAQSNQPQHF. The CDR3 bases are TGTGCCATCAGTGAAGGGGCACAGTCCAATCAGCCCCAGCATTTT. V usage is TRBV10-3 and J usage is TRBJ1-5; D perhaps matches TRBD1 (5 bases). CDR1 ENHRY and CDR2 SYGVKD come from the germline V gene. The V and J ends lost 3 bases and 3 bases respectively, with 12 bases between them. CDR3 size: 15 residues.

This clonotype was seen only a few times. The chain recombines TRBV27 with TRBJ2-1; D remains unclear. CDR1 is MNHEY and CDR2 is SMNVEV in the germline V gene (reference sequence). This CDR3 is 13 amino acids long. The V end was cut by 4 bases, the J end by 8 bases, with 12 bases between. CDR3 protein: CASSYMPRDEQFF. CDR3 DNA sequence: TGTGCCAGCAGTTACATGCCACGGGATGAGCAGTTCTTC.

The chain employs TRBV7-9 and TRBJ2-7; D remains unclear. V was pared by 5 bases and J by 3 bases, with 11 bases between. Per germline, CDR1 SEHNR and CDR2 FQNEAQ (reference sequence). This CDR3 has 13 residues. CDR3: CASSTRSNYEQYF. The CDR3 coding sequence is TGTGCCAGCAGCACAAGGTCCAACTACGAGCAGTACTTC.

This clonotype was seen only a few times. The chain links TRBV3-1 to TRBJ2-7; D may be TRBD1 or TRBD2 (6 bases each). V shed 3 bases and J shed 2 bases, with 11 bases lying between them. Germline V gene data show CDR1 as LGHDT and CDR2 as YNNKEL (reference sequence). CDR3 size: 14 residues. In nucleotides, the CDR3 is TGTGCCAGCAGCCACGGGGGCCGAGCCTACGAGCAGTACTTC. This encodes CASSHGGRAYEQYF.

In its sample, this clonotype was seen a few times. The V call is TRBV28, the J call TRBJ2-1; no firm D call. From germline, CDR1 is MDHEN and CDR2 SYDVKM. The CDR3 runs to 13 residues. V dropped 6 bases and J dropped 8 bases, with 14 bases sitting between them. The CDR3 protein is CASRSEKLDEQFF. CDR3 in DNA: TGTGCCAGCAGGAGCGAAAAGTTAGATGAGCAGTTCTTC.

The V call is TRBV7-3, the J call TRBJ1-2; 7 nucleotides match TRBD1. There are 14 residues in the CDR3. V was pared by 4 bases and J by 0 bases, with 2 bases of the junction left unmatched. Germline V gives CDR1 SGHTA, CDR2 FQGTGA. The CDR3, as DNA: TGTGCCAGCAGCTCCGGACAGGCTAACTATGGCTACACCTTC. Its translation is CASSSGQANYGYTF.

This rearrangement joins TRBV27 to TRBJ1-2; D is uncertain. Trimming left V 0 bases short and J 8 bases short, with 13 bases between. This CDR3 contains 14 residues. Germline V gene sequence: CDR1 MNHEY, CDR2 SMNVEV (reference sequence). In DNA form, the CDR3 reads TGTGCCAGCAGTTTATCGCCCCGTTCTAAGGGCTACACCTTC. Its translation is CASSLSPRSKGYTF.

The chain couples TRBV14 to TRBJ1-1; 8 nucleotides align to TRBD1. The CDR3 consists of 15 residues. The germline CDR1 and CDR2 sequences are SGHDN and FVKESK. Trimming took 8 bases from V and 3 from J; bases not matched to a gene: 11. The CDR3: CASLGQGRSYTEAFF. The CDR3, as DNA: TGTGCCAGCCTCGGACAGGGAAGATCGTACACTGAAGCTTTCTTT.

This clonotype was counted between two and nine times. The chain's CDR3 is CATSRIRGDEQFF. The DNA for the CDR3 is TGTGCCACCAGCAGAATACGTGGCGATGAGCAGTTCTTC. The chain employs TRBV15 and TRBJ2-1; D ambiguous. Deletions cut 2 bases from V and 8 bases from J, with 10 bases between. This CDR3 is built from 13 residues. The V gene's germline CDR1 is LNHNV and CDR2 YYDKDF (reference sequence).

This clonotype was seen a handful of times. The chain uses TRBV28 and TRBJ1-2; D possibly corresponds to TRBD1 (5 bases). The CDR3 totals 15 residues. CDR1 and CDR2 (germline): MDHEN, SYDVKM. V lost 0 bases to trimming and J lost 2 bases, with 10 bases between them. The CDR3 DNA reads as TGTGCCAGCAGTTTATGCGGGGGAATGAACTATGGCTACACCTTC. Its translation: CASSLCGGMNYGYTF.

V usage is TRBV7-2 and J usage is TRBJ1-1; no clear D. The CDR3 has 14 amino acids. In germline, CDR1 is SGHTA, CDR2 FQGNSA. Trimming took off 1 base at V and 1 base at J, with 7 bases between the two ends. CDR3 protein: CASSLDTANTEAFF. CDR3 bases: TGTGCCAGCAGCTTAGATACAGCGAACACTGAAGCTTTCTTT.

Regarding this clonotype: A much larger clone sits a single nucleotide away, making a read error possible. This CDR3 fails to terminate in the conserved phenylalanine or tryptophan, so it likely reflects a read error. The chain combines TRBV7-2 with TRBJ2-6; no clear D. The CDR3 totals 15 residues. Trimming cost V 3 bases and J 2 bases, with 8 bases left between them. Germline V gene data show CDR1 as SGHTA and CDR2 as FQGNSA. CDR3 in amino acids: CASSFRQTGANVLTL. CDR3 DNA: TGTGCCAGCAGCTTCCGGCAGACTGGGGCCAACGTCCTGACTTTA.

This clonotype was seen only a few times. The CDR3 DNA is TGTGCCAGCAGCGTCCGGGACAGGCCCTACGAGCAGTACTTC. It is translated as CASSVRDRPYEQYF. This chain uses TRBV11-2 with TRBJ2-7; 8 nucleotides line up with TRBD1. This CDR3 contains 14 residues. The germline V gene encodes CDR1 SGHAT and CDR2 FQNNGV. V shed 5 bases and J 2 bases; nucleotides not matched to a gene: 5.

The chain uses TRBV7-9 and TRBJ2-7; 7 bases fit TRBD1. V was clipped by 5 bases and J by 1 base; unmatched bases: 8. Per germline, CDR1 SEHNR and CDR2 FQNEAQ (reference sequence). There are 15 residues in the CDR3. The CDR3 nucleotides are TGTGCCAGCAGCCCGTGGACAGGATTATCCTACGAGCAGTACTTC. This translates into CASSPWTGLSYEQYF.